This TCR beta chain was captured by sequencing in a study of shared clonotypes between healthy human individuals. Data came from immunoSEQ multiplex PCR; TCRdb stores just in-frame clones and leaves some out. Here the sample spans hundreds of thousands of clones, about 96% being singletons. Nashville, Tennessee was home to all donors, each a Caucasian adult. CDR3 length: 14 amino acids. In germline, CDR1 is SGHRS, CDR2 YFSETQ. The V end was cut by 6 bases, the J end by 5 bases, with 17 bases between. The chain combines TRBV5-1 with TRBJ2-5; D is possibly TRBD1 (7 bases). The sequence was obtained from a woman in her 30s in good health. The material sequenced was naive CD4+ T cells sorted from blood. Subset defined: CD45RA+ positively selected. The CDR3 region is CASTSTGTEETQYF. The CDR3 nucleotides are TGCGCCAGCACCTCGACAGGGACTGAGGAGACCCAGTACTTC.